Below are 26 T cell receptor beta chains sequenced from a single sample in a study of shared clonotypes between healthy human individuals. Generated by immunoSEQ multiplex PCR, the TCRdb table keeps only in-frame clones and is missing some. The sample includes approximately 2.1 million clones, more than 85% of them seen just once. Sequenced material: naive CD4+ T cells from PBMCs. The subset denotes: CD45RA+ positively selected. These receptors were obtained from a man aged 18 to 29 in good health. Some clones in this sample may be carry-over from other donors' samples.

V and J are TRBV19 and TRBJ2-7, with no clear D. The CDR3 covers 13 residues. From germline, CDR1 is LNHDA and CDR2 SQIVND (reference sequence). The ends were cut back, 3 bases at V and 3 bases at J, with 9 bases in the middle. The CDR3 reads CASSMSRHYEQYF. Written as DNA, the CDR3 is TGTGCCAGTAGTATGTCCAGGCACTACGAGCAGTACTTC.

V usage is TRBV4-2 and J usage is TRBJ2-7; 8 nucleotides line up with TRBD2. V shed 0 bases and J 12 bases; nucleotides not matched to a gene: 10. Germline CDR1 reads LGHNA; CDR2 reads YNFKEQ. The CDR3 has 14 amino acids. The CDR3 reads CASSQEGLAGRLYF. The CDR3 DNA follows: TGTGCCAGCAGCCAAGAGGGGCTAGCGGGTAGGTTGTACTTC.

The genes are TRBV27 and TRBJ2-1; D possibly corresponds to TRBD1 (5 bases). The V end was cut by 6 bases, the J end by 7 bases, with 19 bases between. Per the germline V gene, CDR1 is MNHEY and CDR2 is SMNVEV (reference sequence). The CDR3 spans 15 residues. The CDR3 reads CASRGLDSLGNEQFF. CDR3 DNA: TGTGCCAGCAGGGGGCTCGACAGTCTCGGGAATGAGCAGTTCTTC.

V usage is TRBV2 and J usage is TRBJ2-5; no definite D call. Germline values: CDR1 SNHLY, CDR2 FYNNEI. The CDR3 has 14 amino acids. Trimming took 3 bases from V and 5 from J, leaving 13 bases between them. The CDR3 DNA reads as TGTGCCAGCAGTGAGTTAGGGCATGGGGAGACCCAGTACTTC. Its protein product is CASSELGHGETQYF. Filled out from reference TRBV2 and TRBJ2-5, the complete variable domain reads EPEVTQTPSHQVTQMGQEVILRCVPISNHLYFYWYRQILGQKVEFLVSFYNNEISEKSEIFDDQFSVERPDGSNFTLKIRSTKLEDSAMYFCASSELGHGETQYFGPGTRLLVL.

The chain has TRBV7-9 and TRBJ1-2; D remains ambiguous. This CDR3 is built from 13 residues. CDR1 SEHNR and CDR2 FQNEAQ come from the germline V gene (reference sequence). Trimming left V 1 base short and J 8 bases short, with 11 bases between. In nucleotides, the CDR3 is TGTGCCAGCAGCTTAGTGGAGGAATTGGGCTACACCTTC. Protein: CASSLVEELGYTF.

V usage is TRBV6-5 and J usage is TRBJ1-2; TRBD1 aligns across 7 bases. Germline V gene lookup returns CDR1 MNHEY and CDR2 SVGAGI. V lost 6 bases, J lost 9 bases, and 7 bases stayed unmatched. The CDR3 loop spans 12 amino acids. CDR3 DNA sequence: TGTGCCAGCAGAATCGGGACAGCTAGCTACACCTTC. This sequence encodes CASRIGTASYTF.

V usage is TRBV6-6 and J usage is TRBJ1-2; a weak D match, TRBD1 (6 bases). Germline CDR1 and CDR2: MNHNY and SVGAGI (reference sequence). The CDR3 consists of 16 residues. The ends were cut back, 7 bases at V and 5 bases at J, with 23 bases in the middle. The CDR3 DNA is TGTGCCAGCACCCCGCGAGGCGGGGGGCGAAGGTATGGCTACACCTTC. Its translation is CASTPRGGGRRYGYTF.

Remarks on this clone: The sample holds other DNA sequences that translate to the same CDR3. The V gene is TRBV6-6, the J gene TRBJ2-7; TRBD1 agrees at 7 bases. The CDR3 runs 14 residues. CDR1 and CDR2 (germline): MNHNY, SVGAGI (reference sequence). The V gene end was trimmed by 4 bases and the J gene end by 4 bases; junction bases not matched to a gene: 7. As DNA, the CDR3 is TGTGCCAGCAGTTTCCGGGACAGTCCTTACGAGCAGTACTTC. This encodes CASSFRDSPYEQYF.

The rearrangement joins TRBV4-3 to TRBJ2-2; 7 bases map to TRBD1. Trimming removed 4 bases from V and 6 bases from J; junction bases left unmatched: 5. Germline V gene sequence: CDR1 LGHNA, CDR2 YSLEER. The CDR3 loop spans 14 amino acids. The CDR3 DNA is TGCGCCAGCAGCCGACAGGGAATGGCCGGGGAGCTGTTTTTT. Its translation: CASSRQGMAGELFF.

The genes are TRBV7-6 and TRBJ1-2; maybe TRBD1 (6 bases). CDR1 SGHVS and CDR2 FNYEAQ come from the germline V gene. The CDR3 totals 13 residues. Trimming removed 5 bases at V and 7 bases at J, with 14 bases between. The CDR3 reads CASSPFTGFGYTF. The CDR3 DNA reads TGTGCCAGCAGCCCCTTCACAGGGTTTGGCTACACCTTC.

V and J are TRBV6-1 and TRBJ2-3, with 7 positions matching TRBD2. CDR1 and CDR2 from the germline V gene are MNHNS and SASEGT. The CDR3 sequence is 14 residues long. The V gene end was trimmed by 7 bases and the J gene end by 6 bases; junction bases not matched to a gene: 10. CDR3 nucleotide sequence: TGTGCCAGCATGGGGCGCGGGAGTGTGGATACGCAGTATTTT. Amino acid sequence: CASMGRGSVDTQYF.

The chain has TRBV19 and TRBJ2-7; TRBD1 matches 10 bases. This CDR3 spans 18 amino acids. The J segment lost 2 bases and the V segment lost 6 bases, leaving 16 bases of the junction unmatched. Germline loops: CDR1 LNHDA, CDR2 SQIVND (reference sequence). The CDR3 spells CASRRGTGATWSTYEQYF. The CDR3 DNA sequence: TGTGCCAGTAGGAGAGGGACAGGGGCGACGTGGTCTACCTACGAGCAGTACTTC.

The chain couples TRBV9 to TRBJ1-3, with 7 bases lining up with TRBD1. CDR3 length: 16 residues. The J segment lost 2 bases and the V segment lost 3 bases, leaving 8 bases of the junction unmatched. Germline V gives CDR1 SGDLS, CDR2 YYNGEE. This CDR3 is CASSGKTGRTGNTIYF. DNA for the CDR3: TGTGCCAGCAGCGGGAAGACAGGGCGAACTGGAAACACCATATATTTT.

Note on this clone: The sample contains more than one DNA sequence encoding this CDR3. The chain joins TRBV5-1 to TRBJ1-1, with D possibly being TRBD1 (6 bases). There are 14 residues in the CDR3. The V and J ends lost 4 bases and 2 bases respectively, with 12 bases between them. In germline, CDR1 is SGHRS, CDR2 YFSETQ. For the CDR3, the DNA is TGCGCCAGCAGCACGGACAGAGGCAACACTGAAGCTTTCTTT. It specifies CASSTDRGNTEAFF.

The rearrangement joins TRBV28 to TRBJ2-2; 8 nucleotides align to TRBD1. Germline V gene lookup returns CDR1 MDHEN and CDR2 SYDVKM. CDR3 size: 19 residues. Germline trimming cut 7 bases from V and 4 bases from J; bases unmatched to any gene: 20. The chain's CDR3 is CASTLRGKGTGRPTGELFF. CDR3 DNA sequence: TGTGCCAGCACGTTGAGGGGAAAAGGGACAGGACGGCCCACCGGGGAGCTGTTTTTT.

In regard to this clone: Other DNA sequences in this specimen translate into the identical CDR3. This chain uses TRBV2 with TRBJ2-7; D is unclear. The V and J ends lost 6 bases and 0 bases respectively, with 6 bases between them. CDR3 length: 12 amino acids. Germline lookup yields CDR1 SNHLY and CDR2 FYNNEI. CDR3 amino acids: CASSPSSYEQYF. The CDR3, as DNA: TGTGCCAGCAGCCCGAGCTCCTACGAGCAGTACTTC.

The genes are TRBV19 and TRBJ2-5, with 11 positions matching TRBD2. The CDR3 runs 13 residues. Germline V gene lookup returns CDR1 LNHDA and CDR2 SQIVND (reference sequence). Losses at the gene ends were 4 bases for V and 7 bases for J; bases not matched to a gene: 2. The CDR3 sequence: CASSTGLAGTQYF. The DNA for the CDR3 is TGTGCCAGTAGTACCGGACTAGCGGGGACCCAGTACTTC.

The chain has TRBV11-2 and TRBJ2-7; D could derive from TRBD1 or TRBD2 (7 bases each). Trimming pared 2 bases from V and 2 bases from J, leaving 13 bases between. The germline V gene encodes CDR1 SGHAT and CDR2 FQNNGV. The CDR3 is made up of 15 amino acids. The DNA of the CDR3 is TGTGCCAGCAGCTTATTCAGGGGGGGAACCTACGAGCAGTACTTC. Amino acids: CASSLFRGGTYEQYF.

This chain joins TRBV4-2 and TRBJ2-2, with D hard to call. From germline, CDR1 is LGHNA and CDR2 YNFKEQ. Trimming pared 0 bases from V and 6 bases from J, leaving 14 bases between. The length of the CDR3 is 16 residues. The CDR3 DNA reads as TGTGCCAGCAGCCAAGATCTAAACCTAGTCGCCGGGGAGCTGTTTTTT. The encoded protein is CASSQDLNLVAGELFF.

This clone appeared a single time. The CDR3 region is CASSFLAGEVHEQYF. As DNA, the CDR3 is TGCGCCAGCAGCTTCCTAGCGGGAGAGGTTCACGAGCAGTACTTC. V gene TRBV5-1 combines with J gene TRBJ2-7, with TRBD2 identical over 10 bases. The length of the CDR3 is 15 residues. With 2 bases clipped from V and 5 bases from J, the junction kept 7 bases outside the gene matches. Per the germline V gene, CDR1 is SGHRS and CDR2 is YFSETQ.

This clone was observed once. The genes are TRBV5-6 and TRBJ1-2; no definite D call. Germline values: CDR1 SGHDT, CDR2 YYEEEE. V lost 0 bases to trimming and J lost 7 bases, with 7 bases between them. The CDR3 is 12 amino acids. The CDR3 spells CASSLVFGGYTF. The CDR3 bases are TGTGCCAGCAGCTTGGTGTTTGGTGGCTACACCTTC.

The chain combines TRBV28 with TRBJ2-5; D may be TRBD2 (7 bases). The CDR3 consists of 15 residues. Germline V gives CDR1 MDHEN, CDR2 SYDVKM. V lost 2 bases, J lost 7 bases, and 17 bases lay in between. The CDR3 nucleotides are TGTGCCAGCAGTTTAGCGGGGGCCCGGGGGTGGACCCAGTACTTC. Protein sequence: CASSLAGARGWTQYF.

This chain joins TRBV19 and TRBJ1-1; D unclear. This CDR3 contains 18 residues. V was clipped by 9 bases and J by 2 bases, with 28 bases between them. Germline CDR1 LNHDA, CDR2 SQIVND (reference sequence). CDR3 sequence: CASNMGPAALGFNTEAFF. DNA of the CDR3: TGTGCCAGCAATATGGGTCCCGCCGCTCTGGGCTTTAACACTGAAGCTTTCTTT.

This clone was recorded only once. J is TRBJ2-5 and V is TRBV4-1; 7 bases are a match to TRBD1. CDR1 is MGHRA, CDR2 YSYEKL, per germline. CDR3 length: 16 amino acids. J lost 5 bases, V lost 0 bases, and 9 bases had no gene match. The CDR3: CASSQDRQGLGETQYF. The CDR3 nucleotides are TGCGCCAGCAGCCAAGATAGACAGGGCCTGGGGGAGACCCAGTACTTC.

The J gene is TRBJ1-5, the V gene TRBV19, with D perhaps TRBD1 (5 bases). This CDR3 is 14 amino acids long. Per the germline V gene, CDR1 is LNHDA and CDR2 is SQIVND (reference sequence). V lost 6 bases to trimming and J lost 0 bases, with 9 bases between them. In DNA form, the CDR3 reads TGTGCCAGTAGAAGACAGTATAGCAATCAGCCCCAGCATTTT. This sequence encodes CASRRQYSNQPQHF. Based on the CDR3 plus reference TRBV19 and TRBJ1-5, the full variable domain is DGGITQSPKYLFRKEGQNVTLSCEQNLNHDAMYWYRQDPGQGLRLIYYSQIVNDFQKGDIAEGYSVSREKKESFPLTVTSAQKNPTAFYLCASRRQYSNQPQHFGDGTRLSIL.

This clone was counted between two and nine times. This chain joins TRBV7-3 and TRBJ2-2; 7 nucleotides align to TRBD1. Germline CDR1 reads SGHTA; CDR2 reads FQGTGA. J was trimmed by 3 bases and V by 3 bases; bases with no gene match: 7. The length of the CDR3 is 16 residues. The CDR3 DNA reads as TGTGCCAGCAGCTTGGCAGCTCAGGGGGACACCGGGGAGCTGTTTTTT. This translates into CASSLAAQGDTGELFF.